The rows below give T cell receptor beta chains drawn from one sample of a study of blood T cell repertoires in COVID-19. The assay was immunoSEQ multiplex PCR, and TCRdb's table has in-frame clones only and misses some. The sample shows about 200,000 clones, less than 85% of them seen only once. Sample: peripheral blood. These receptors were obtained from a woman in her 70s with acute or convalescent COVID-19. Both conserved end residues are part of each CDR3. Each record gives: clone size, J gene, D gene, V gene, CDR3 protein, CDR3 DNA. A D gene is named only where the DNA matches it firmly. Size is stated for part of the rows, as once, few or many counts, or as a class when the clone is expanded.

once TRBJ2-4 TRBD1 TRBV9 CASSGQGRRYIQYF TGTGCCAGCAGCGGACAGGGGAGGCGGTACATTCAGTACTTC
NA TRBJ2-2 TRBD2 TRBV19 CASSIAGRGLAGVGTGELFF TGTGCCAGTAGTATTGCGGGCAGGGGACTAGCGGGAGTTGGGACCGGGGAGCTGTTTTTT
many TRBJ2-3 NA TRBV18 CASSPPVRDTQYF TGTGCCAGCTCACCACCGGTCAGAGATACGCAGTATTTT
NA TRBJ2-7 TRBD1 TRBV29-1 CSVGTGTGYSEQYF TGCAGCGTGGGCACCGGGACAGGGTACTCCGAGCAGTACTTC
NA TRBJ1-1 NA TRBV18 CASSPYRDGTEAFF TGTGCCAGCTCACCATACAGGGACGGCACTGAAGCTTTCTTT
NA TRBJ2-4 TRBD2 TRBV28 CASSFSGSYIQYF TGTGCCAGCAGTTTCAGCGGGAGTTACATTCAGTACTTC
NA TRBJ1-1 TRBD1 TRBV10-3 CAISFGQGASEAFF TGTGCCATCTCTTTCGGACAGGGGGCTTCTGAAGCTTTCTTT
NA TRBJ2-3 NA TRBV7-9 CASSLGAGYTDTQYF TGTGCCAGCAGCTTGGGTGCGGGATACACAGATACGCAGTATTTT
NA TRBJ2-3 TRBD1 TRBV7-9 CASSRTGSTDTQYF TGTGCCAGCAGCAGGACAGGGAGCACAGATACGCAGTATTTT
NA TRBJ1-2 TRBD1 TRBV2 CASSGPGQEYGYTF TGTGCCAGCAGTGGCCCGGGACAGGAATATGGCTACACCTTC
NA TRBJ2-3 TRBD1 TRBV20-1 CSASPIQGAGTQYF TGCAGTGCTAGTCCCATACAGGGGGCTGGGACGCAGTATTTT
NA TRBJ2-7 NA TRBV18 CASSLTGSYEQYF TGTGCCAGCTCACTCACAGGGTCCTACGAGCAGTACTTC
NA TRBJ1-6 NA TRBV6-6 CASSYLRDNNSPLHF TGTGCCAGCAGTTACTTACGGGACAATAATTCACCCCTCCACTTT
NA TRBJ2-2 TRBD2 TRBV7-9 CASSLSGSVNTGELFF TGTGCCAGCAGCTTGAGCGGGAGTGTGAACACCGGGGAGCTGTTTTTT
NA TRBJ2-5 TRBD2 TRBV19 CASSQAAVAGISETQYF TGTGCCAGTAGTCAAGCGGCGGTAGCGGGAATAAGCGAGACCCAGTACTTC
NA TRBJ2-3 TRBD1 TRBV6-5 CASSSAGGVGTDTQYF TGTGCCAGCAGTTCAGCAGGGGGCGTCGGCACAGATACGCAGTATTTT
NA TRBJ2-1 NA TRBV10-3 CAIHDRSTATEQFF TGTGCCATTCACGACAGATCTACAGCGACTGAGCAGTTCTTC
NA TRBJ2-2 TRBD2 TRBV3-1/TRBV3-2 CASSFRGGGELFF TGTGCCAGCAGCTTTCGGGGGGGCGGGGAGCTGTTTTTT
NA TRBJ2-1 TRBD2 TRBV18 CASSPNSPGLAVYNEQFF TGTGCCAGCTCACCGAACAGCCCGGGACTAGCGGTCTACAATGAGCAGTTCTTC
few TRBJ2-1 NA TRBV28 CASSFGRRYYNEQFF TGTGCCAGCAGTTTCGGACGGAGGTATTACAATGAGCAGTTCTTC
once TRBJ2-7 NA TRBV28 CASSFPGEQYF TGTGCCAGCAGTTTCCCGGGCGAGCAGTACTTC
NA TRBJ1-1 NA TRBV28 CASRRQGYLRNTEAFF TGTGCCAGCAGACGGCAGGGGTATTTAAGGAACACTGAAGCTTTCTTT
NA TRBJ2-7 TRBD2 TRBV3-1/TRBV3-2 CASSQDSGRSSYEQYF TGTGCCAGCAGCCAAGATAGCGGGAGGTCCTCCTACGAGCAGTACTTC